The 4 T cell receptor beta chains below come from one sample, sequenced in a study of T and B cells in COVID-19 patients. TRB rearrangements were amplified by multiplex PCR with BIOMED2 TRB-A/B primers. One entry per CDR3 protein, called by TCRdb with MiXCR from the multiplex PCR reads. The sample consists of over 6,000 distinct CDR3 sequences, roughly a third of them appearing once. From blood, about 250-550 ng of genomic DNA served as TRB template. Sequenced sample: blood. All receptors derive from a human donor with active COVID-19.

The chain employs TRBV6-2 or TRBV6-3 and TRBJ2-7, with no clear D. Germline assignment: CDR1 MNHEY and CDR2 SVGEGT. Trimming stripped 2 bases from V and 2 bases from J, with 4 bases between. The CDR3 runs 12 residues. The CDR3 loop reads CASSYVTYEQYF. In DNA, the CDR3 is TGTGCCAGCAGTTACGTGACCTACGAGCAGTACTTC.

The rearrangement links TRBV6-2 or TRBV6-3 to TRBJ1-2; 7 bases map to TRBD1. The germline CDR1 and CDR2 sequences are MNHEY and SVGEGT. The CDR3 is 13 residues long. The V and J ends lost 7 bases and 11 bases, in that order; junction bases with no gene match: 13. The CDR3 nucleotides read TGTGCCAGCACTAACAACAGGGGATTGGGATACACCTTC. Its translation is CASTNNRGLGYTF.

The rearrangement joins TRBV5-4 to TRBJ1-1, with D possibly being TRBD1 (6 bases). The CDR3 covers 15 residues. Trimming took off 4 bases at V and 1 base at J, with 14 bases between the two ends. CDR1 SGHNT and CDR2 YYREEE come from the germline V gene (reference sequence). CDR3 loop: CASSSPGQSNTEAFF. The CDR3 DNA sequence: TGTGCCAGCAGCAGTCCCGGACAGTCGAACACTGAAGCTTTCTTT.

This chain uses TRBV12-3 or TRBV12-4 with TRBJ1-1, with a possible D match to TRBD1 (6 bases). CDR3 size: 15 residues. Trimming took off 5 bases at V and 1 base at J, with 14 bases between the two ends. The CDR3 sequence is CASSHPDRPNTEAFF. In DNA, the CDR3 is TGTGCCAGCAGTCACCCGGACAGACCGAACACTGAAGCTTTCTTT.